Presented here are 8 T cell receptor beta chains from one specimen sequenced in a study of cytomegalovirus exposure and HLA in healthy donors. The PCR was carried out with 60 Vbeta primers and 13 Jbeta primers. Repertoires were generated with immunoSEQ multiplex PCR, while TCRdb's copy carries only in-frame clones and drops some. The table lists some 130,000 clones, more than 7.5% of them singletons. Sample: PBMCs. These receptors all come from a man aged 50 to 59 in good health and CMV-seronegative.

The V call is TRBV27, the J call TRBJ2-3; TRBD1 matches 9 bases. The V segment lost 6 bases and the J segment 4 bases; nucleotides outside the gene matches: 11. The CDR3 totals 16 residues. Germline CDR1 and CDR2: MNHEY and SMNVEV (reference sequence). The CDR3 coding sequence is TGTGCCAGCAGGGCTAACCGGGACAGGGAGGCAGATACGCAGTATTTT. This codes for CASRANRDREADTQYF.

This clone was recorded a few times. This chain joins TRBV15 and TRBJ1-5; D is unclear. Germline values: CDR1 LNHNV, CDR2 YYDKDF (reference sequence). V was cut by 5 bases and J by 6 bases, with 23 bases left in between. The CDR3 is 17 residues long. The CDR3 DNA reads as TGTGCCACCAGCGCCCCCTCCGGCTGGCGGTTGGGTCAGCCCCAGCATTTT. It is translated as CATSAPSGWRLGQPQHF.

The chain uses TRBV19 and TRBJ2-2; TRBD2 is a possible D gene (6 bases). CDR1 and CDR2 from the germline V gene are LNHDA and SQIVND (reference sequence). With 3 bases removed from V and 4 bases from J, the gap between germline ends came to 9 bases. The CDR3 runs 14 residues. In nucleotides, the CDR3 is TGTGCCAGTAGTATCGGAGCGGGCACCGGGGAGCTGTTTTTT. This translates into CASSIGAGTGELFF. The entire variable domain, with the rest obtained from reference TRBV19 and TRBJ2-2, is as follows: DGGITQSPKYLFRKEGQNVTLSCEQNLNHDAMYWYRQDPGQGLRLIYYSQIVNDFQKGDIAEGYSVSREKKESFPLTVTSAQKNPTAFYLCASSIGAGTGELFFGEGSRLTVL.

In its sample, this clone was seen a few times. V and J are TRBV27 and TRBJ2-7; D possibly corresponds to TRBD1 (6 bases). Germline V gene lookup returns CDR1 MNHEY and CDR2 SMNVEV (reference sequence). Trimming left V 6 bases short and J 3 bases short, with 18 bases between. This CDR3 spans 15 amino acids. The CDR3 DNA is TGTGCCAGCAGAGTCCGCCCTGAACAGGGCTACGAGCAGTACTTC. It is translated as CASRVRPEQGYEQYF.

This clone turned up a few times. J is TRBJ2-7 and V is TRBV5-4; 8 nucleotides line up with TRBD1. CDR1 and CDR2 (germline): SGHNT, YYREEE (reference sequence). This CDR3 contains 16 residues. J was trimmed by 7 bases and V by 3 bases; bases with no gene match: 15. The CDR3 region is CASSSWDRRSYDEQYF. For the CDR3, the DNA is TGTGCCAGCAGCTCGTGGGACAGGAGATCCTACGATGAGCAGTACTTC.

There are a few counts of this clone. The CDR3 sequence: CASSQDVGGGLYEQYF. In DNA form, the CDR3 reads TGCGCCAGCAGCCAAGATGTGGGCGGGGGACTTTACGAGCAGTACTTC. The V gene is TRBV4-1, the J gene TRBJ2-5, with 7 bases lining up with TRBD2. The J call may be incorrect, as the DNA end agrees better with TRBJ2-7. The germline V gene encodes CDR1 MGHRA and CDR2 YSYEKL. The CDR3 sequence is 16 residues long.

The sample holds a few counts of this clone. The chain couples TRBV19 to TRBJ1-5; D is undetermined. The V end lost 4 bases, the J end lost 4 bases, and 14 bases lay between the germline ends. This CDR3 contains 15 residues. CDR1 and CDR2 (germline): LNHDA, SQIVND (reference sequence). The CDR3 region has the DNA TGTGCCAGTAGTACCACCGGGAACACAAATCAGCCCCAGCATTTT. Encoded protein: CASSTTGNTNQPQHF.

This clone was counted a few times. The chain joins TRBV4-1 to TRBJ1-4; possibly TRBD1 for D (6 bases). The germline V and J ends were trimmed by 1 base and 7 bases, with 10 bases remaining between them. This CDR3 contains 14 residues. Germline lookup yields CDR1 MGHRA and CDR2 YSYEKL. The CDR3 bases are TGCGCCAGCAGCCAAGTGGGGACACGTGAAAAACTGTTTTTT. Amino acid sequence: CASSQVGTREKLFF.